This TCR beta chain emerged from a study of T cells in Graves' hyperthyroidism and ophthalmopathy. V dropped 5 bases and J dropped 6; count of bases not matched to a gene: 5. There are 14 residues in the CDR3. CDR1 and CDR2 (germline): MGHDK, SYGVNS. Amplified TCR beta CDR3 regions came from RNA transcripts. Researchers ran a first-round RT-PCR on the TCR CDR3 using the HTBI primer set. A single record per CDR3 protein comes from TCRdb applying MiXCR to the multiplex PCR reads. The repertoire has 500,000 to 650,000 distinct CDR3 sequences, about 14% of them found once; the top ten carry around 13%. The receptor was isolated from a woman between 50 and 59 years old with Graves' ophthalmopathy. This rearrangement joins TRBV25-1 to TRBJ2-2; 8 bases are a match to TRBD2. Sequencing was carried out using blood. The CDR3 nucleotides read TGTGCCAGCAGTACACTGGGACTAGCCGGGGAGCTGTTTTTT. Its translation is CASSTLGLAGELFF.